The T cell receptor beta chain described here comes from a study of cytomegalovirus exposure and HLA in healthy donors. Overall study results and limits: A list of 150 or so TCR beta chains associated with cytomegalovirus was given. Published work reported that the classifier diagnosed cytomegalovirus status with high specificity and sensitivity. CMV serostatus alone was available as immune exposure information.

For this clone: What it binds is not known.

PCR used 60 Vbeta primers and 13 Jbeta primers. Repertoires were generated with immunoSEQ multiplex PCR, while TCRdb's copy carries only in-frame clones and drops some. The sample contains 25,000 to 35,000 clones, about 65% of which appear only once. This clonotype originated in a man in his fifties in good health and CMV-seropositive. The material sequenced was PBMCs.

CDR3 in DNA: TGCGCCAGCAGCTCCCGGGGGGGCCAAGAGACCCAGTACTTC. Translated: CASSSRGGQETQYF. The gene calls are TRBV5-1 and TRBJ2-5; 8 bases match TRBD2. V was clipped by 3 bases and J by 1 base; unmatched bases: 2. Germline V gene data show CDR1 as SGHRS and CDR2 as YFSETQ. The CDR3 loop spans 14 amino acids.